This entry concerns a single T cell receptor beta chain. This clone was seen only a few times. This receptor's antigen is unknown. No quality values exist for individual bases; no much larger clone is one base distant. The data were obtained in a study of shared clonotypes between healthy human individuals (dated by TCRdb to between 2020 and 2021). As for the study more broadly: The cohort comprised a couple of women and three men aged 18 to 49 years. For each donor, three plates each were used for CD4 naive and CD4 memory, two plates were used for CD8 naive, and one plate was used for CD8 memory. Blood TCR repertoires of about 5 healthy adults were deeply sequenced to estimate repertoire size and the extent of clonotype sharing between individuals. Libraries were prepared and TCR repertoires were sequenced by different laboratories using diverse techniques, in order to increase sequencing depth and limit assay-specific biases. Per donor, leukapheresis produced somewhere between about 0.94 and 9.5 billion PBMCs. What the authors observed across the whole study: Larger estimated clonotype richness was generally found for naive subsets than for memory subsets. Based on pairwise subsampling, the degree of clonotype sharing among donors was expected to be affected by sequencing depth. Approximately 5% of naive CD4, around 4% of naive CD8, 2.3% of memory CD4, and around 0.4% of memory CD8 clonotypes were shared across several donors. The small number of donors limited the genetic and exposure-history diversity represented. Incomplete sequencing was indicated by rarefaction of sorted-subset datasets, despite the large sequencing depth. Clonotypes shared by all four sorted-subset donors showed higher generation probabilities than non-shared clonotypes. Sampling was limited to blood, and TCR repertoires in tissue likely differ from TCR repertoires in blood.

Using the deep immunoSEQ assay, multiplex PCR amplified TCR CDR3 regions from genomic DNA. For each cell subset, the extracted genomic DNA was distributed evenly across all wells of several immunoSEQ 96-well plates, and each plate served as one replicate. For sorted subsets, roughly 200 ng genomic DNA, equal to some 28,000 T cell genomes, was loaded into each replicate PCR. The purified libraries were quantified using a Qubit 3.0 fluorometer, sized with a Bioanalyzer 2100, and then quantified again using the KAPA Library Quantification kit. Every immunoSEQ 96-well plate was sequenced on a dedicated single-read 150-cycle Illumina NextSeq 550 flow cell. The published analysis was carried out like this. The immunoSEQ output contained only junctional sequences without quality scores, so filtering could not match that applied to full-length reads. To assign V/J genes and CDR3, sequences were annotated against IMGT germline references using PyIR, a Python wrapper for IgBLAST v1.9. Reads were removed for weak V/J assignments (E-value above 1e-6), missing CDR3, stop codons, out-of-frame junctions, or ambiguous translated residues. A V3J clonotype was defined by an identical inferred V gene, J gene, and CDR3 amino acid sequence. Percentage overlap between repertoires was calculated by dividing the number of shared unique clonotypes by the size of the smaller repertoire. Richness of each repertoire was evaluated using RTK rarefaction, the Chao1 estimator, and Recon v2.1 estimates of unobserved clonotypes. Generation probabilities for all TCRbeta clonotypes obtained by the gDNA method from a few donors were computed using OLGA. TCRdb obtained this table from immuneACCESS and retained in-frame rearrangements with V and J assigned. These tables miss some clones; where compared with another copy, unresolved V genes account for less than half of the shortfall, and the remainder is unexplained. V and J calls and clone size are copied from that table; D and trimming were computed from the DNA. In this sample the table shows hundreds of thousands of clones, around 92% of which occur a single time. The biggest ten clones account for roughly 22% of the sample.

For the CD8 naive samples, CD45RO-negative cells were positively selected for CCR7, yielding a CD45RA+CCR7+ population from which TemRA cells were excluded. The donors were healthy, HIV-negative adults who had no recently reported acute infections or vaccinations. Only Caucasian adults living in Nashville, Tennessee, USA were represented among the donors. Blood was collected by leukapheresis, and PBMCs were isolated by Ficoll-Histopaque density gradient centrifugation and then cryopreserved in liquid nitrogen vapor phase. Analytical flow cytometry was used to check the purity and quantity of every magnetically sorted T cell population. From each sorted fraction, genomic DNA was isolated and quantified by UV absorbance on a Nanodrop 2000c. CDR1 and CDR2, looked up from the germline V gene, are MNHNS and SASEGT. V and J lose 5 bases and 0 bases, and a span of 8 bases separates them. CDR3 length: 15 amino acids, cysteine to phenylalanine. Of the read, only the CDR3 DNA is kept; its 45 bases are in frame from base 1.

This chain joins TRBV6-1 to TRBJ2-6; the D segment cannot be called with confidence. This TCR came from a man aged 30 to 45 in good health. Sequencing used naive CD8+ T cells sorted from blood. The cell subset or site label on this specimen signifies: CD45RA+CCR7+. The bases read TGTGCCAGCAGTCCCGACACCTCTGGGGCCAACGTCCTGACTTTC. The encoded protein is CASSPDTSGANVLTF.